Shown below are 6 T cell receptor beta chains from a single sample sequenced in a study of blood T cell repertoires in COVID-19. The protocol was immunoSEQ multiplex PCR, while the TCRdb copy is restricted to in-frame clones and leaves out a portion. This sample has approximately 470,000 clones, with approximately 83% found just once. Sequences were obtained from peripheral blood. These receptors were obtained from a human donor in a cohort sampled during active COVID-19.

V gene TRBV5-6 combines with J gene TRBJ2-5; TRBD2 aligns across 7 bases. The CDR3 has 14 amino acids. The J segment lost 5 bases and the V segment lost 2 bases, leaving 6 bases of the junction unmatched. The germline V gene encodes CDR1 SGHDT and CDR2 YYEEEE. As DNA, the CDR3 is TGTGCCAGCAGCTTTCGGACTAGGCGGGAGACCCAGTACTTC. Its protein is CASSFRTRRETQYF. Full variable domain (outside the CDR3, taken from reference TRBV5-6 and TRBJ2-5): DAGVTQSPTHLIKTRGQQVTLRCSPKSGHDTVSWYQQALGQGPQFIFQYYEEEERQRGNFPDRFSGHQFPNYSSELNVNALLLGDSALYLCASSFRTRRETQYFGPGTRLLVL.

The chain couples TRBV7-2 to TRBJ2-1, with 7 positions matching TRBD1. The CDR3 length is 15 residues. The V and J ends lost 5 bases and 1 base, in that order; junction bases with no gene match: 5. From germline, CDR1 is SGHTA and CDR2 FQGNSA. CDR3 region: CASSLDRESYNEQFF. The CDR3 DNA is TGTGCCAGCAGCCTAGACAGGGAGTCCTACAATGAGCAGTTCTTC.

This rearrangement joins TRBV27 to TRBJ2-1, with D perhaps TRBD2 (5 bases). The germline V gene encodes CDR1 MNHEY and CDR2 SMNVEV (reference sequence). V lost 5 bases and J 0 bases, leaving 8 bases between the germline ends. This CDR3 spans 14 amino acids. This chain's CDR3 is CASSRTSSYNEQFF. The CDR3 DNA sequence: TGTGCCAGCAGTCGAACTAGCTCCTACAATGAGCAGTTCTTC.

This chain connects TRBV28 to TRBJ2-7; D may be TRBD2 (5 bases). The V end lost 8 bases, the J end lost 0 bases, and 20 bases lay between the germline ends. This CDR3 spans 16 amino acids. Per the germline V gene, CDR1 is MDHEN and CDR2 is SYDVKM. The CDR3 sequence is CASPSPDGVLSYEQYF. The CDR3, as DNA: TGTGCCAGCCCTTCTCCTGACGGGGTCCTCTCCTACGAGCAGTACTTC.

V usage is TRBV9 and J usage is TRBJ2-2, with TRBD1 matching 10 bases. V gave up 0 bases and J gave up 4 bases; unmatched junction bases: 12. Per germline, CDR1 SGDLS and CDR2 YYNGEE. The CDR3 is 19 amino acids. CDR3 nucleotides: TGTGCCAGCAGCGTAGCCGGGGAGTTCTGGGACAGGGGCACCGGGGAGCTGTTTTTT. Its protein is CASSVAGEFWDRGTGELFF. The full variable domain, rest sourced from reference TRBV9 and TRBJ2-2, is DSGVTQTPKHLITATGQRVTLRCSPRSGDLSVYWYQQSLDQGLQFLIQYYNGEERAKGNILERFSAQQFPDLHSELNLSSLELGDSALYFCASSVAGEFWDRGTGELFFGEGSRLTVL.

The J gene is TRBJ1-1, the V gene TRBV30; 7 positions match TRBD1. This CDR3 region has 14 residues. The ends lost 4 bases at V and 0 bases at J; junction bases unmatched: 5. Germline CDR1 GTSNPN, CDR2 SVGIG (reference sequence). CDR3 nucleotides: TGTGCCTGGAATACCGGACAGGTGAACACTGAAGCTTTCTTT. It yields the protein CAWNTGQVNTEAFF.